This T cell receptor beta chain was sequenced in a study of blood T cell repertoires in COVID-19. Whole-study context: The origin of the acute and convalescent COVID-19 samples was the United States, Italy and Spain. Sources were T cells, B-cell-depleted T cells, or PBMCs; the material itself was cDNA or gDNA.

Germline CDR1 LGHDT, CDR2 YNNKEL (reference sequence). The CDR3 loop spans 15 amino acids. V was cut by 1 base and J by 0 bases, with 10 bases left in between. Original analysis: Quantification of nucleated cells was approximated via reference gene primer amplification. This table comes from immunoSEQ multiplex PCR, and its TCRdb copy is limited to in-frame clones, with some not included. V and J calls and clone size are as listed in that table; D and trimming were resolved from the DNA. The sample yields just over 85,000 clones, nearly 90% seen once. Sample: peripheral blood. The chain is built from TRBV3-1 (or the pseudogene TRBV3-2) and TRBJ2-7; D possibly corresponds to TRBD2 (6 bases). This TCR came from a man between 45 and 60 years old with acute or convalescent COVID-19. The CDR3 here is CASSQAAGSSYEQYF. For the CDR3, the DNA is TGTGCCAGCAGCCAAGCGGCGGGGAGCTCCTACGAGCAGTACTTC.